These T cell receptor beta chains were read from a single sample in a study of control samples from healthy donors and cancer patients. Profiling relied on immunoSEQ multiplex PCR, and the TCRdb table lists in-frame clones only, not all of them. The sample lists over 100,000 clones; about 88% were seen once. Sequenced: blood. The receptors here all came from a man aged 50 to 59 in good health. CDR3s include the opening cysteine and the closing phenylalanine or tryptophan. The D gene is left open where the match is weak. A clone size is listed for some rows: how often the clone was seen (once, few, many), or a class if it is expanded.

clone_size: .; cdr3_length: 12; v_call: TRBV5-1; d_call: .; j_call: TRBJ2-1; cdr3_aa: CASSLGSVEQFF; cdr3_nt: TGCGCCAGCAGCTTGGGTAGCGTTGAGCAGTTCTTC
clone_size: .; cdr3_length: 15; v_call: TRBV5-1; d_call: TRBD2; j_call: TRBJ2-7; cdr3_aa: CASSLGSGVFYEQYF; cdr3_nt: TGCGCCAGCAGCTTGGGGAGCGGGGTTTTTTACGAGCAGTACTTC
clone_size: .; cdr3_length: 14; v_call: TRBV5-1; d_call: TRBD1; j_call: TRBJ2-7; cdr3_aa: CASSWTGDTYEQYF; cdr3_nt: TGCGCCAGCAGCTGGACAGGGGATACCTACGAGCAGTACTTC
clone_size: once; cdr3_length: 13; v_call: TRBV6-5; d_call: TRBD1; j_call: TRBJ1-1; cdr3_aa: CASSLQGTAEAFF; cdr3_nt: TGTGCCAGTTCTTTACAGGGGACCGCTGAAGCTTTCTTT
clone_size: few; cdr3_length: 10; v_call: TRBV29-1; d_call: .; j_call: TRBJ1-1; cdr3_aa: CSVEGLEAFF; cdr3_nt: TGCAGCGTTGAGGGTCTGGAAGCTTTCTTT
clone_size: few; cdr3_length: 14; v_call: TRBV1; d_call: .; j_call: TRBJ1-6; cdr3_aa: CTSTRGRGTSPLHF; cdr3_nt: TGCACCAGTACCCGGGGTCGGGGTACTTCACCCCTCCACTTT
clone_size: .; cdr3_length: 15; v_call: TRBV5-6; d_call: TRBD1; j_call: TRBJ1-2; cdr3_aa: CASSLVTGLGYGYTF; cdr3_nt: TGTGCCAGCAGCTTGGTGACAGGGCTAGGTTATGGCTACACCTTC
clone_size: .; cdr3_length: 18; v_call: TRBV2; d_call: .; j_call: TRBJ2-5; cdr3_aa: CASSEAGGEVRAQETQYF; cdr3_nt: TGTGCCAGCAGTGAAGCGGGGGGTGAGGTTAGGGCACAAGAGACCCAGTACTTC
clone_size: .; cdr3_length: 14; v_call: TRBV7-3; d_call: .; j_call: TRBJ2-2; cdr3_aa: CASSELQRTGELFF; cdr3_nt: TGTGCCAGCAGCGAACTCCAGAGAACCGGGGAGCTGTTTTTT
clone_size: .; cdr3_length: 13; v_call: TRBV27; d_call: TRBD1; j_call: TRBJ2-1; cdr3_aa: CASSDTGGNEQFF; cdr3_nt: TGTGCCAGCAGTGATACAGGGGGCAATGAGCAGTTCTTC
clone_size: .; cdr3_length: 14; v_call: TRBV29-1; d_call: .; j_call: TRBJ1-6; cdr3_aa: CSVEGGGGNSPLHF; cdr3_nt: TGCAGCGTTGAAGGAGGGGGAGGAAATTCACCCCTCCACTTT
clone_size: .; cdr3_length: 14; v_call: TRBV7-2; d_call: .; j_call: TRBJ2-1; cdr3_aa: CASSLWRGGYEQFF; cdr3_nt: TGTGCCAGCAGCTTATGGAGGGGGGGCTATGAGCAGTTCTTC
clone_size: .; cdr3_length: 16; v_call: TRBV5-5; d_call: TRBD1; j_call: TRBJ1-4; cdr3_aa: CASSWGQGGSNEKLFF; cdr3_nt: TGTGCCAGCAGCTGGGGACAGGGAGGCAGTAATGAAAAACTGTTTTTT
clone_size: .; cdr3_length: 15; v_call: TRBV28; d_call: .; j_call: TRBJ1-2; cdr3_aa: CASSLVTDLSYGYTF; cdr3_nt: TGTGCCAGCAGTTTAGTGACAGATTTGAGCTATGGCTACACCTTC
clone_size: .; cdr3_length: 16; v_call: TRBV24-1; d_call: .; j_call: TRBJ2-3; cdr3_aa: CATSDFARVGTDTQYF; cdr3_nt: TGTGCCACCAGTGATTTTGCAAGGGTGGGGACAGATACGCAGTATTTT
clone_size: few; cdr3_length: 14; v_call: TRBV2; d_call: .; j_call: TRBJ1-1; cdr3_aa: CASSEGEGSLEAFF; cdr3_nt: TGTGCCAGCAGTGAAGGGGAGGGGAGTCTTGAAGCTTTCTTT
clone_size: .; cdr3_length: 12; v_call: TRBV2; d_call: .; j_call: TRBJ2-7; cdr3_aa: CASSGDPYEQYF; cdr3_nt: TGTGCCAGCAGTGGTGATCCCTACGAGCAGTACTTC
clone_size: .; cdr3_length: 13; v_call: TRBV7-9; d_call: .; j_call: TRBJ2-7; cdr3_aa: CASSSGSGYEQYF; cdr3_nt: TGTGCCAGCAGCTCTGGGTCGGGTTACGAGCAGTACTTC
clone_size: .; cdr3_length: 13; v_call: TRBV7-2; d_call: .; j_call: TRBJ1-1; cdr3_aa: CASRNRVNTEAFF; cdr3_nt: TGTGCCAGCAGAAACAGGGTGAACACTGAAGCTTTCTTT
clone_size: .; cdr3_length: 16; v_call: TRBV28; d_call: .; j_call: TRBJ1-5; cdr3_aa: CASSRPTGISNQPQHF; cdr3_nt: TGTGCCAGCAGCCGCCCCACAGGGATTAGCAATCAGCCCCAGCATTTT
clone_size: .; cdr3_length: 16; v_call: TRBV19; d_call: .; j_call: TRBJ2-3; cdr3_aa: CASSSRASSSTDTQYF; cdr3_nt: TGTGCCAGTAGTAGCCGGGCCAGCTCTAGCACAGATACGCAGTATTTT
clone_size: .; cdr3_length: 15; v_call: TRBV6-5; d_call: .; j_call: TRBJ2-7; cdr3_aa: CASSYAPGSSYEQYF; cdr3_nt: TGTGCCAGCAGTTACGCTCCAGGTAGCTCCTACGAGCAGTACTTC
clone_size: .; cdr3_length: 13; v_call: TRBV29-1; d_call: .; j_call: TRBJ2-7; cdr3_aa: CSVDSHSGGAQYF; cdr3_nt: TGCAGCGTTGATAGTCACAGTGGTGGTGCGCAGTACTTC
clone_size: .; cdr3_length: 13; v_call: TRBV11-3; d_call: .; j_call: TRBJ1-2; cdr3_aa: CASSDRGVYGYTF; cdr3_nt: TGTGCCAGCAGCGATAGGGGGGTATACGGCTACACCTTC
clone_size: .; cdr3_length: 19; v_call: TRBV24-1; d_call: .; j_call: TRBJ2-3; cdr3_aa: CATSDFSAGPYGNTDTQYF; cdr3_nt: TGTGCCACCAGTGATTTTTCGGCAGGGCCATATGGTAACACAGATACGCAGTATTTT
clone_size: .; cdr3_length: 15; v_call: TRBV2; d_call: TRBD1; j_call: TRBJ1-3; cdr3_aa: CASSTDRVRGNTIYF; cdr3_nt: TGTGCCAGCAGCACCGACAGGGTACGTGGAAACACCATATATTTT
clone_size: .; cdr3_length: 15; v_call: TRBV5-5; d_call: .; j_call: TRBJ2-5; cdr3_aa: CASSLGVAVQETQYF; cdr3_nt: TGTGCCAGCAGCTTGGGGGTAGCGGTCCAAGAGACCCAGTACTTC
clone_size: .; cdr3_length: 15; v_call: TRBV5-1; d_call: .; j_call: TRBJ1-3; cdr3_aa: CASSPSRDFGNTIYF; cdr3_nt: TGCGCCAGCAGCCCGTCCCGGGACTTTGGAAACACCATATATTTT
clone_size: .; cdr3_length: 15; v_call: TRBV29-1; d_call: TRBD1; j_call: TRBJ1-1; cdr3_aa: CSVEVRQGFGLEAFF; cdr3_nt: TGCAGCGTTGAGGTACGACAGGGGTTTGGTCTTGAAGCTTTCTTT
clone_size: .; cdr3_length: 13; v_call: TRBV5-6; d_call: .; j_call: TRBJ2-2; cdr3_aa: CASSFGLAGELFF; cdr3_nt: TGTGCCAGCAGCTTTGGCCTTGCCGGGGAGCTGTTTTTT
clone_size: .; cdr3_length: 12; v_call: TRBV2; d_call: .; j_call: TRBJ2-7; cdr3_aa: CASREGVYEQYF; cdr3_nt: TGTGCCAGCAGGGAGGGGGTCTACGAGCAGTACTTC
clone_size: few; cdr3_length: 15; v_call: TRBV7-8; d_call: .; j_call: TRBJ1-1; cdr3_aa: CASSLVDGGQAEAFF; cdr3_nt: TGTGCCAGCAGCTTAGTTGATGGGGGGCAGGCTGAAGCTTTCTTT
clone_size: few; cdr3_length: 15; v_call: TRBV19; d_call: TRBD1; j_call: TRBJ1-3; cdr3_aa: CASTETGGSGNTIYF; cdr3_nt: TGTGCCAGTACCGAGACAGGGGGCTCTGGAAACACCATATATTTT
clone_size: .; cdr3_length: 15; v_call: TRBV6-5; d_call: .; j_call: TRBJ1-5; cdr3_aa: CASSYSGGVGQPQHF; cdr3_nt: TGTGCCAGCAGTTACTCCGGGGGAGTGGGTCAGCCCCAGCATTTT
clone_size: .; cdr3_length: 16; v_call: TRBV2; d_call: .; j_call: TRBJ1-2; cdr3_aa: CASSVSSRHSGRGYTF; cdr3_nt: TGTGCCAGCAGTGTCTCTAGCCGGCACTCAGGTCGTGGCTACACCTTC
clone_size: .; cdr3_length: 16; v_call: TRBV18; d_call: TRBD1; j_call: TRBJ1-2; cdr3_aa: CASSPTLTGANYGYTF; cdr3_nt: TGTGCCAGCTCGCCGACCCTGACAGGGGCTAACTATGGCTACACCTTC
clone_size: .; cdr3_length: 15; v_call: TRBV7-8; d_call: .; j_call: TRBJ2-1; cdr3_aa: CASSLVGIVYNEQFF; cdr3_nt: TGTGCCAGCAGCTTAGTAGGAATTGTCTACAATGAGCAGTTCTTC
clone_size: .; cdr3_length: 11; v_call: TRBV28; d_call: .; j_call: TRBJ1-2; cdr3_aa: CASSGSYGYTF; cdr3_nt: TGTGCCAGCAGTGGAAGTTATGGCTACACCTTC
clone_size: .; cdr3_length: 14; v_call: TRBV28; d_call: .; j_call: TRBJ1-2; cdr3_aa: CASSSQPNLGGYTF; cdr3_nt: TGTGCCAGCAGTTCGCAGCCAAACCTTGGGGGCTACACCTTC
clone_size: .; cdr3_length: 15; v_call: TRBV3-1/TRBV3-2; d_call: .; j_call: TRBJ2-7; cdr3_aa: CASSQRSNGPYEQYF; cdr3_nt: TGTGCCAGCAGCCAACGGTCGAATGGCCCCTACGAGCAGTACTTC
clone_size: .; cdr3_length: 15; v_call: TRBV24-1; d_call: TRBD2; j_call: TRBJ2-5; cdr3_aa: CATSGAGGAGQTQYF; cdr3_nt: TGTGCCACCAGTGGAGCGGGGGGCGCGGGACAGACCCAGTACTTC
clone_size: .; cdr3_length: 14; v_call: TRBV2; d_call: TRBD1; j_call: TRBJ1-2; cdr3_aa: CASILGQSDYGYTF; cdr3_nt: TGTGCCAGCATTCTGGGACAGTCGGACTATGGCTACACCTTC
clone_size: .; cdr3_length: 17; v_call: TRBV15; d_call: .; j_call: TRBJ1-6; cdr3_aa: CATSKGGSLLYNSPLHF; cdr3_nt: TGTGCCACCAGCAAGGGCGGCTCCCTGCTTTATAATTCACCCCTCCACTTT
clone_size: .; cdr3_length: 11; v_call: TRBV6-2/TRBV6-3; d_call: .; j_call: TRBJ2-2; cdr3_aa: CASSPTGELFF; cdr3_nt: TGTGCCAGCAGCCCTACCGGGGAGCTGTTTTTT
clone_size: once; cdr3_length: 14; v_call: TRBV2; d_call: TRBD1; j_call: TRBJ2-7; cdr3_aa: CASSGNGQGTEQYF; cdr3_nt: TGTGCCAGCAGTGGCAATGGACAGGGGACCGAGCAGTACTTC
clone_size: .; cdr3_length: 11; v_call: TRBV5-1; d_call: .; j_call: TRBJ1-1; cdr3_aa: CASKLNTEAFF; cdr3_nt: TGCGCCAGCAAACTGAACACTGAAGCTTTCTTT
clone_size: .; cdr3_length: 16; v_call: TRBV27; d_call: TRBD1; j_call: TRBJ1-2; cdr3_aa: CASSSLGTGRGYGYTF; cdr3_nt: TGTGCCAGCAGTTCCCTCGGGACAGGGCGAGGCTATGGCTACACCTTC
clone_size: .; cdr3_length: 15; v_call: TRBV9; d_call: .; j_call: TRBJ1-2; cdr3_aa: CASSGRGGENYGYTF; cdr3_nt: TGTGCCAGCAGCGGGAGGGGTGGGGAGAACTATGGCTACACCTTC
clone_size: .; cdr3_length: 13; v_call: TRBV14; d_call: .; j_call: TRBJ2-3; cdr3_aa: CASSPGNGLGQYF; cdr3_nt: TGTGCCAGCAGCCCCGGGAACGGCTTGGGGCAGTATTTT
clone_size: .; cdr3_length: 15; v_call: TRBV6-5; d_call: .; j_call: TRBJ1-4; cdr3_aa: CASSYSTGINEKLFF; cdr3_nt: TGTGCCAGCAGTTACTCGACGGGAATTAATGAAAAACTGTTTTTT
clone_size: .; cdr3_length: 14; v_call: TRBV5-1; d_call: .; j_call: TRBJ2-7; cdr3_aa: CASSSTTDSYEQYF; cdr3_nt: TGCGCCAGCAGCTCAACGACAGATTCCTACGAGCAGTACTTC
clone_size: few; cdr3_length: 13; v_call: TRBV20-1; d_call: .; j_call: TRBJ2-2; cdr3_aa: CSASGAFTGELFF; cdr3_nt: TGCAGTGCTAGTGGGGCTTTCACCGGGGAGCTGTTTTTT
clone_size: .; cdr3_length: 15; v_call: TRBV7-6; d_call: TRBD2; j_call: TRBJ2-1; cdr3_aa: CASSLSSGPHNEQFF; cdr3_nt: TGTGCCAGCAGCTTATCTAGCGGGCCCCACAATGAGCAGTTCTTC
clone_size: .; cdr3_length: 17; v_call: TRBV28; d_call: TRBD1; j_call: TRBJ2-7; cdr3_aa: CASSMAWGQGAMDEQYF; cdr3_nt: TGTGCCAGCAGTATGGCGTGGGGACAGGGGGCAATGGACGAGCAGTACTTC
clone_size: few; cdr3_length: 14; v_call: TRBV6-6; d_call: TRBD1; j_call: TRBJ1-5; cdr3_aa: CASSWTGSGQPQHF; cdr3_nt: TGTGCCAGCAGCTGGACAGGGTCTGGGCAGCCCCAGCATTTT
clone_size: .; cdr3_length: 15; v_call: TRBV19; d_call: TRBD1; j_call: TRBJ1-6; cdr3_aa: CASSIWAGGNSPLHF; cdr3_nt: TGTGCCAGTAGTATTTGGGCAGGGGGTAATTCACCCCTCCACTTT